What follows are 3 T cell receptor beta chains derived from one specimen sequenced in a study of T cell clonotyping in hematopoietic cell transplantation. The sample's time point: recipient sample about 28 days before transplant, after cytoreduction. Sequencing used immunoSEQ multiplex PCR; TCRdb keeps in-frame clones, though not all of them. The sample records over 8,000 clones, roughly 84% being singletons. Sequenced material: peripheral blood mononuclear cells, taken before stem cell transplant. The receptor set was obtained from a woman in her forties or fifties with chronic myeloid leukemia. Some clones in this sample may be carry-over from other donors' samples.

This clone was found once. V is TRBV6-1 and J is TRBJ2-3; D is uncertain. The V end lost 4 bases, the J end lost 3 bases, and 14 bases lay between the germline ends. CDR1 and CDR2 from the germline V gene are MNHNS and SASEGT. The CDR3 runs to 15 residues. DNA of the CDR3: TGTGCCAGCAGTGTGGCGCCAAACCCAACAGATACGCAGTATTTT. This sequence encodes CASSVAPNPTDTQYF.

The CDR3 DNA sequence: TGTGCCTGGAGCCCTGGCCGGCAGACTGAAGCTTTCTTT. Its protein product is CAWSPGRQTEAFF. The V call is TRBV30, the J call TRBJ1-1, with no clear D. Germline CDR1 and CDR2: GTSNPN and SVGIG (reference sequence). The CDR3 has 13 amino acids. V was pared by 3 bases and J by 5 bases, with 13 bases between. The variable domain in full, completed from reference TRBV30 and TRBJ1-1, reads SQTIHQWPATLVQPVGSPLSLECTVEGTSNPNLYWYRQAAGRGLQLLFYSVGIGQISSEVPQNLSASRPQDRQFILSSKKLLLSDSGFYLCAWSPGRQTEAFFGQGTRLTVV.

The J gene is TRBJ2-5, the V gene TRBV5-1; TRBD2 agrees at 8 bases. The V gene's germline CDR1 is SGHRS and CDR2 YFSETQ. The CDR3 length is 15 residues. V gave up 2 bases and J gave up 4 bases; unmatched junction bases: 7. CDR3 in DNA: TGCGCCAGCAGCTTTAGCGGGAACGTCCGAGAGACCCAGTACTTC. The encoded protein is CASSFSGNVRETQYF.